The subject of this entry is one T cell receptor (beta chain). Its antigen is not identified. A read error may account for a junction end that differs from germline. This sample was included in a study of T-cell reconstitution after alpha-beta-depleted transplantation in children. The authors prepared the TCRbeta library with unique molecular identifiers. TCRdb processed the PCR reads anew with MiXCR; each CDR3 protein has one entry. The table shows hundreds of thousands of distinct CDR3 sequences, with roughly a tenth occurring only once. Germline V lookup: CDR1 MDHEN, CDR2 SYDVKM. The CDR3 sequence is 19 residues long. Study findings and constraints: T-cell numbers and diversity one year post-transplant derived largely from freshly generated T cells. Reportedly, roughly two months post-transplant, alpha-beta T cells arose from several hundred expanded graft clones.

This clonotype was sampled from a child aged 2 to 15 with inherited bone marrow failure, due to receive a stem cell transplant. The chain employs TRBV28 and TRBJ2-1; 14 bases are shared with TRBD2. Source: PBMCs, taken before TCRalphabeta/CD19-depleted stem cell transplant. CDR3 DNA: TGTTCCAGCAGACCTCCGGGACTAGCGGGAGTTGAGGTGTACAATGAGCAGTTCTTC. This gives the protein CSSRPPGLAGVEVYNEQFF.